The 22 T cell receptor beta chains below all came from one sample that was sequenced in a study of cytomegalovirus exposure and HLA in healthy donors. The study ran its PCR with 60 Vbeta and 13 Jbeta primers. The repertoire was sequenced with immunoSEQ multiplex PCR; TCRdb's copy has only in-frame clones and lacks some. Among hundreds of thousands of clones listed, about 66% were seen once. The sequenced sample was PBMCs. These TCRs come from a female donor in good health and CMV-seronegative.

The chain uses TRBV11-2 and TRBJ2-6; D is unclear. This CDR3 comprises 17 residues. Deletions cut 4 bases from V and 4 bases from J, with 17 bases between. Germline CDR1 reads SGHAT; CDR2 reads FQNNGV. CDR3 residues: CASSSGPYVAGANVLTF. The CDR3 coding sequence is TGTGCCAGCAGCTCCGGTCCATATGTTGCCGGGGCCAACGTCCTGACTTTC. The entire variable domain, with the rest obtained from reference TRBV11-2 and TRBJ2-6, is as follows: EAGVAQSPRYKIIEKRQSVAFWCNPISGHATLYWYQQILGQGPKLLIQFQNNGVVDDSQLPKDRFSAERLKGVDSTLKIQPAKLEDSAVYLCASSSGPYVAGANVLTFGAGSRLTVL.

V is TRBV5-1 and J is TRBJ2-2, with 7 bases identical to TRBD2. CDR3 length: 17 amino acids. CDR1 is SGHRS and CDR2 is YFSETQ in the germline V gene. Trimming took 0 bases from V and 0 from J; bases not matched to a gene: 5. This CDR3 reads CASSLALAASNTGELFF. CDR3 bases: TGCGCCAGCAGCTTGGCTCTAGCGGCTTCGAACACCGGGGAGCTGTTTTTT. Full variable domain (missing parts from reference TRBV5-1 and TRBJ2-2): KAGVTQTPRYLIKTRGQQVTLSCSPISGHRSVSWYQQTPGQGLQFLFEYFSETQRNKGNFPGRFSGRQFSNSRSEMNVSTLELGDSALYLCASSLALAASNTGELFFGEGSRLTVL.

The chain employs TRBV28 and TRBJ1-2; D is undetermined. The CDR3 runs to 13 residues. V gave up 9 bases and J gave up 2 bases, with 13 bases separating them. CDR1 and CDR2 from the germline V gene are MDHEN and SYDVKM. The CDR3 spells CASWPRGNYGYTF. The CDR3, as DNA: TGTGCCAGTTGGCCCCGGGGAAACTATGGCTACACCTTC.

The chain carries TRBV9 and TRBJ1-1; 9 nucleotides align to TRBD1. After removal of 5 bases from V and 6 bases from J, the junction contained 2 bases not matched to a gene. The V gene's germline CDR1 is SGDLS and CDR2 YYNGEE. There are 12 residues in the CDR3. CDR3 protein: CASSTGGPEAFF. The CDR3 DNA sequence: TGTGCCAGCAGTACAGGGGGCCCTGAAGCTTTCTTT.

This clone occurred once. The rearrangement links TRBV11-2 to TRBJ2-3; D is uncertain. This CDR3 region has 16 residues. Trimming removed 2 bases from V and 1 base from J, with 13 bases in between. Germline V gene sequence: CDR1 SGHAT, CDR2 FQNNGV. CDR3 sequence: CASSLSSRPRTDTQYF. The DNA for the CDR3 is TGTGCCAGCAGCTTATCCTCGAGGCCCCGCACAGATACGCAGTATTTT.

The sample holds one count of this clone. The CDR3, as DNA: TGCAGCGTTGTAGGACCGAGCACTAGCGGGAGCCGGGAGCAGTTCTTC. Protein: CSVVGPSTSGSREQFF. The chain combines TRBV29-1 with TRBJ2-1, with TRBD2 matching over 11 bases. There are 16 residues in the CDR3. V was pared by 4 bases and J by 10 bases, with 15 bases of the junction left unmatched. Germline V CDR1 and CDR2: SQVTM, ANQGSEA.

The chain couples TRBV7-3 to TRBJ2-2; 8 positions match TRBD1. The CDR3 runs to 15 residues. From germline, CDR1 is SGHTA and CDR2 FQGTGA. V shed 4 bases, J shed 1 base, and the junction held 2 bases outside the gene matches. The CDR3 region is CASSSGTGNTGELFF. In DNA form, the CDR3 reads TGTGCCAGCAGCTCAGGGACAGGGAACACCGGGGAGCTGTTTTTT.

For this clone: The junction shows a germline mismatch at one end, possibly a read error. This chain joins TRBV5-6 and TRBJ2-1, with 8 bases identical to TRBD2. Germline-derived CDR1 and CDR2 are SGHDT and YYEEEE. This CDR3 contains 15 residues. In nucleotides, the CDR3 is TGTGCCAGCAGCTTGGTACTAGCGGAGTACAATGGGCAGTTCTTC. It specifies CASSLVLAEYNGQFF.

In DNA, the CDR3 is TGTGCCAGCAGCGTAGAGGCAGGGGCTCTCTATGGCTACACCTTC. Translation: CASSVEAGALYGYTF. The chain combines TRBV9 with TRBJ1-2; possibly TRBD1 for D (6 bases). This CDR3 has 15 amino acids. V was shortened by 0 bases and J by 4 bases, with 13 bases between the two germline ends. Per the germline V gene, CDR1 is SGDLS and CDR2 is YYNGEE.

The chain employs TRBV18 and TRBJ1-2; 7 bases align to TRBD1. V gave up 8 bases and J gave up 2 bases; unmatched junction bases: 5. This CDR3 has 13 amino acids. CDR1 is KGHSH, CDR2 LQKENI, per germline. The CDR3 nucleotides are TGTGCCAGCCACCCGGGACAGAACTATGGCTACACCTTC. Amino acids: CASHPGQNYGYTF.

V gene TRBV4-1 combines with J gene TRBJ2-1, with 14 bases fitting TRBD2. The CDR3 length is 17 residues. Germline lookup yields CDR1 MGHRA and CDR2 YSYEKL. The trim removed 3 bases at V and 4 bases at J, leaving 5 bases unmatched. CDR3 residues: CASSQTGTSGRYNEQFF. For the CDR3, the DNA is TGCGCCAGCAGCCAGACCGGGACTAGCGGGAGATACAATGAGCAGTTCTTC.

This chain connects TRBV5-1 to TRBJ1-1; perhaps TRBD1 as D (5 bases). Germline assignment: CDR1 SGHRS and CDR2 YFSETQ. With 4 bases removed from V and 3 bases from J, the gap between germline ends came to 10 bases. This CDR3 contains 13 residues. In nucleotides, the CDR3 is TGCGCCAGCAGCGCCGACAGCTACACTGAAGCTTTCTTT. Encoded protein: CASSADSYTEAFF.

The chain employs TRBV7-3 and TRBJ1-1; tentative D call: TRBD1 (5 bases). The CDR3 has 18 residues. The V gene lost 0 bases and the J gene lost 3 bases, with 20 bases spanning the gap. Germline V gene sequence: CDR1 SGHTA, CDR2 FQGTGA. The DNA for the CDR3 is TGTGCCAGCAGCTTAACGGGGCCCCATAAGGTTAAGTACACTGAAGCTTTCTTT. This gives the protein CASSLTGPHKVKYTEAFF.

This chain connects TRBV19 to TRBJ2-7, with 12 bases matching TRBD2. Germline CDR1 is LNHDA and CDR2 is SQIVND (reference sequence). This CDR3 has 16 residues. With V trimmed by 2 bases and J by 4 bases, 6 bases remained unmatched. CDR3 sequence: CASSILAGGPSYEQYF. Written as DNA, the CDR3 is TGTGCCAGTAGTATACTAGCGGGAGGGCCCTCGTACGAGCAGTACTTC.

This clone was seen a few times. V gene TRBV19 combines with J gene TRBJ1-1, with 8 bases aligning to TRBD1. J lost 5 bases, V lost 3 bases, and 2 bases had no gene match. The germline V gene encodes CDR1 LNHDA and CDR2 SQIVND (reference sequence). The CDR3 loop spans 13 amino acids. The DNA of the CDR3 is TGTGCCAGTAGTATCAGACAGGGGACTGAAGCTTTCTTT. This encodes CASSIRQGTEAFF.

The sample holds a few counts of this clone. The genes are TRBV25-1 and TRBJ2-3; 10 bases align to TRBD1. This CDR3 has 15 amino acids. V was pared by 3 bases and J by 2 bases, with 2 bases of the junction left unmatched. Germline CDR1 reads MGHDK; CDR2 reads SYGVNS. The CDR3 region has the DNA TGTGCCAGCAGTGATGGGACAGGGGCCACAGATACGCAGTATTTT. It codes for CASSDGTGATDTQYF.

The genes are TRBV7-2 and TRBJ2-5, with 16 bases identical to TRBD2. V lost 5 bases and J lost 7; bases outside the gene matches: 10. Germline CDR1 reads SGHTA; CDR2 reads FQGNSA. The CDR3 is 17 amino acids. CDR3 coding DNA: TGTGCCAGCAGCCTTGGGACTAGCGGGAGGGTACCCCGGACCCAGTACTTC. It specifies CASSLGTSGRVPRTQYF.

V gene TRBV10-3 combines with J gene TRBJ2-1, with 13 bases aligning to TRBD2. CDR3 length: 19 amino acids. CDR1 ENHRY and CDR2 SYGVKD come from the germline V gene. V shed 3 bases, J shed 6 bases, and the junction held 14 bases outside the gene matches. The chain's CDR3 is CAISDRTSGRAAFSNEQFF. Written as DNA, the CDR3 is TGTGCCATCAGTGACAGAACTAGCGGGAGGGCGGCTTTCTCCAATGAGCAGTTCTTC.

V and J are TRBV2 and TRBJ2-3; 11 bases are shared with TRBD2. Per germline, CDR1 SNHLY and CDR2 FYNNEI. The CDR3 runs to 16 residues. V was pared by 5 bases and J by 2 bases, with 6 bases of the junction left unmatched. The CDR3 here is CASSSRLAGYTDTQYF. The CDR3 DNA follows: TGTGCCAGCAGTTCCCGACTAGCGGGATACACAGATACGCAGTATTTT. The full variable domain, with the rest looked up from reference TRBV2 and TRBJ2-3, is EPEVTQTPSHQVTQMGQEVILRCVPISNHLYFYWYRQILGQKVEFLVSFYNNEISEKSEIFDDQFSVERPDGSNFTLKIRSTKLEDSAMYFCASSSRLAGYTDTQYFGPGTRLTVL.

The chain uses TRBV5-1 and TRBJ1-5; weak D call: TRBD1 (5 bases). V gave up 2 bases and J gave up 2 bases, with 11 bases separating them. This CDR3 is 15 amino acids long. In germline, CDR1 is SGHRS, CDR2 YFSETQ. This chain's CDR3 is CASSLQGAGNQPQHF. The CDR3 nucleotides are TGCGCCAGCAGCTTACAAGGGGCGGGCAATCAGCCCCAGCATTTT.

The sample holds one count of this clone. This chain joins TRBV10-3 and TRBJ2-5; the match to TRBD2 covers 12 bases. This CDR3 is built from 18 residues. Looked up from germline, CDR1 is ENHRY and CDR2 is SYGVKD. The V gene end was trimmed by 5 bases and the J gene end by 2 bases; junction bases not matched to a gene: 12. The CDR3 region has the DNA TGTGCCATCAGTACAGGGACTAGCGGGTCCGGGGGGCAAGAGACCCAGTACTTC. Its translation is CAISTGTSGSGGQETQYF.

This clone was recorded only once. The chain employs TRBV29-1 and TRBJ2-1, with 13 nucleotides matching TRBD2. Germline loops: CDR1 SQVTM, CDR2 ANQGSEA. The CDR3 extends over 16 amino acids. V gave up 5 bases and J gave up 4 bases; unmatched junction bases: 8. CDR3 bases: TGCAGCGTTAAAGGGACTAGCGGGAACCTATACAATGAGCAGTTCTTC. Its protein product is CSVKGTSGNLYNEQFF.